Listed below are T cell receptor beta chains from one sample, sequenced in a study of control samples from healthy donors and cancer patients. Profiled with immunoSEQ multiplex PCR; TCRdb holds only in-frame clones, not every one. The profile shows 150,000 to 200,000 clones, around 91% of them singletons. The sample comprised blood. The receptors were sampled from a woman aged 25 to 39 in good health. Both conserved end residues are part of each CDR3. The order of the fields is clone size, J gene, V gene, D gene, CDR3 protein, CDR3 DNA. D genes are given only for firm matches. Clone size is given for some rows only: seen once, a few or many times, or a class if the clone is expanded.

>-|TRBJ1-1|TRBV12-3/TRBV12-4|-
CASSLRKNTEAFF
TGTGCCAGCAGTTTACGGAAGAACACTGAAGCTTTCTTT
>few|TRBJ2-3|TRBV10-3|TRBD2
CAISDPSGRVDTQYF
TGTGCCATCAGTGACCCTAGCGGGAGGGTGGATACGCAGTATTTT
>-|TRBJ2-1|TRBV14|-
CASSQVQVWNEQFF
TGTGCCAGCAGCCAAGTACAGGTATGGAATGAGCAGTTCTTC
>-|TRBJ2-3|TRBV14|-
CASSQGDLPTDTQYF
TGTGCCAGCAGCCAAGGGGACTTACCCACAGATACGCAGTATTTT
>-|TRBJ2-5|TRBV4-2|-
CASSQPSGSQETQYF
TGTGCCAGCAGCCAACCCTCCGGGAGCCAAGAGACCCAGTACTTC
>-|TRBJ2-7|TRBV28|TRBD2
CASSLGLAGGEQYF
TGTGCCAGCAGTTTGGGACTAGCGGGAGGCGAGCAGTACTTC
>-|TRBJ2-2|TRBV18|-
CASYQGGASTGELFF
TGTGCCAGCTACCAGGGGGGAGCGAGCACCGGGGAGCTGTTTTTT
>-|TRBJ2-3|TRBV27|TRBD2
CASSLPGLAGGPSTDTQYF
TGTGCCAGCAGTTTACCGGGACTAGCGGGAGGACCCAGCACAGATACGCAGTATTTT
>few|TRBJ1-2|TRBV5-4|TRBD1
CASSRGDSNGYTF
TGTGCCAGCAGCCGCGGGGACAGCAATGGCTACACCTTC
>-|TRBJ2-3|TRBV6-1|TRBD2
CASSEGLGSTDTQYF
TGTGCCAGCAGTGAGGGACTAGGTAGCACAGATACGCAGTATTTT
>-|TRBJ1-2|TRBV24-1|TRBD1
CATSDSGGNGYTF
TGTGCCACCAGTGATTCAGGGGGCAATGGCTACACCTTC
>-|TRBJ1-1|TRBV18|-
CASSPPGDSAEAFF
TGTGCCAGCTCACCACCGGGGGATAGCGCTGAAGCTTTCTTT
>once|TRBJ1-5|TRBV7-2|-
CASSSPTGNQPQHF
TGTGCCAGCAGCTCACCGACAGGCAATCAGCCCCAGCATTTT
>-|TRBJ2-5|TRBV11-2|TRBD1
CASSADRGETQYF
TGTGCCAGCAGCGCGGACAGGGGAGAGACCCAGTACTTC
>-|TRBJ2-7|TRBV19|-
CASSIDLRSSYEQYF
TGTGCCAGTAGTATAGATCTCAGGAGCTCCTACGAGCAGTACTTC
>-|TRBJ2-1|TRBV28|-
CASSLSGNEQFF
TGTGCCAGCAGTTTATCGGGGAATGAGCAGTTCTTC
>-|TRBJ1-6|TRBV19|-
CASSIGRDEVNSPLHF
TGTGCCAGTAGTATCGGACGGGACGAAGTTAATTCACCCCTCCACTTT
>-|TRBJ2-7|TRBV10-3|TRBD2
CAISLTSGGYEQYF
TGTGCCATCAGTCTGACTAGCGGGGGCTACGAGCAGTACTTC
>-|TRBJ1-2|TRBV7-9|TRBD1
CASSLAGTAYGYTF
TGTGCCAGCAGCTTAGCCGGGACAGCTTATGGCTACACCTTC
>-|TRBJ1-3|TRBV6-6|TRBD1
CASRPTGGSGNTIYF
TGTGCCAGCAGGCCGACAGGGGGCTCTGGAAACACCATATATTTT
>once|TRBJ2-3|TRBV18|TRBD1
CASSPQDRGRTDTQYF
TGTGCCAGCTCACCACAGGACAGGGGCCGCACAGATACGCAGTATTTT
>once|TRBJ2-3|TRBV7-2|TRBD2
CASSTEGLATDTQYF
TGTGCCAGCAGCACCGAGGGACTAGCCACAGATACGCAGTATTTT
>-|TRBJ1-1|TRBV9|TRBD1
CASSKTGVTEAFF
TGTGCCAGCAGCAAGACAGGGGTCACTGAAGCTTTCTTT
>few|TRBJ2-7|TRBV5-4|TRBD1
CASSLRAGGSYEQYF
TGTGCCAGCAGCTTGAGGGCAGGGGGCTCCTACGAGCAGTACTTC
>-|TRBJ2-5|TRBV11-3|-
CASSLGETQYF
TGTGCCAGCAGCTTAGGAGAGACCCAGTACTTC
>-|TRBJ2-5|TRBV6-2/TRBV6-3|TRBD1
CASSYVGQGETQYF
TGTGCCAGCAGTTACGTGGGACAGGGGGAGACCCAGTACTTC
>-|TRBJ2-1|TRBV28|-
CASSFWVPYNEQFF
TGTGCCAGCAGTTTCTGGGTTCCCTACAATGAGCAGTTCTTC
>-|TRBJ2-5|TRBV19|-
CASSSPTGYQETQYF
TGTGCCAGTAGTTCACCGACGGGGTACCAAGAGACCCAGTACTTC
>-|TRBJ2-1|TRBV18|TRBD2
CASSGLAGDNEQFF
TGTGCCAGCTCGGGACTAGCGGGAGACAATGAGCAGTTCTTC
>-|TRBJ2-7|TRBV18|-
CASSPPTGTYEQYF
TGTGCCAGCTCACCACCGACGGGGACCTACGAGCAGTACTTC
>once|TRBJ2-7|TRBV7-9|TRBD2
CASSLVSSGTHEQYF
TGTGCCAGCAGCTTAGTGTCTAGCGGGACCCACGAGCAGTACTTC
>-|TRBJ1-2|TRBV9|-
CASSPTTANYGYTF
TGTGCCAGCAGCCCGACGACAGCTAACTATGGCTACACCTTC
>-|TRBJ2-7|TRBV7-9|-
CASSLTLGQGGYEQYF
TGTGCCAGCAGCTTAACCCTGGGTCAGGGGGGATACGAGCAGTACTTC
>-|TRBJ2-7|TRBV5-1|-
CASSLGAGRGYEQYF
TGCGCCAGCAGCTTGGGGGCAGGTAGAGGCTACGAGCAGTACTTC
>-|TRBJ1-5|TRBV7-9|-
CASSEQGYQPQHF
TGTGCCAGCAGCGAACAGGGCTATCAGCCCCAGCATTTT
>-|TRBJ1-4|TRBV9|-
CASSVSGGFEKLFF
TGTGCCAGCAGCGTATCTGGGGGGTTTGAAAAACTGTTTTTT
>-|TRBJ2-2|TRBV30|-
CAWRRGLNTGELFF
TGTGCCTGGAGGCGGGGATTGAACACCGGGGAGCTGTTTTTT
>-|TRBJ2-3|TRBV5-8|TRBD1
CASSSGQGPDTQYF
TGTGCCAGCAGCTCCGGACAGGGCCCAGATACGCAGTATTTT
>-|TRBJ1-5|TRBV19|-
CASSIQGNNQPQHF
TGTGCCAGTAGTATACAGGGGAACAATCAGCCCCAGCATTTT
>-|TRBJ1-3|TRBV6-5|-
CASSSEFPSGNTIYF
TGTGCCAGCAGTTCCGAGTTCCCCTCTGGAAACACCATATATTTT
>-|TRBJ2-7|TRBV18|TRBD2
CASSPMSSGSTYEQYF
TGTGCCAGCTCACCCATGTCTAGCGGGAGTACTTACGAGCAGTACTTC
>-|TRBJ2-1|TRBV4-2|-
CASSQDFDNEQFF
TGTGCCAGCAGCCAAGATTTCGACAATGAGCAGTTCTTC